This T cell receptor (beta chain) was obtained from a study of cytomegalovirus exposure and HLA in healthy donors (dated by TCRdb to the late 2010s). For the wider study: In an earlier analysis of 550 to 750 of the donors, under 300 Gb of sequence data and about 110 million unique TCR beta sequences from 150 million to 200 million T cells were reported. Roughly five DR-DQ haplotypes were handled as single units for association and clustering because linkage in the cohort was strong. Using immunosequencing, the study profiled T cell repertoires from around 670 subjects and related those repertoires to cytomegalovirus serostatus. All discovery cohort repertoires had been generated on a single sequencing platform. The study was designed to test whether signatures of past pathogen exposure could be identified by cataloging public T cell receptors. Among the roughly 390 genotyped donors, around 81% belonged to the genetic ancestry cluster associated with self-reported Caucasian donors. Along with the roughly 610-subject first cohort, a separate validation cohort of roughly 110 different subjects was used. Among 350 to 400 genotyped donors of the cohort, an average of approximately 250,000 unique TCR beta nucleotide sequences were sequenced per donor, around 18% of them non-productive. Typing coverage varied by locus: about 620-640 donors for A, B, C, DRB1 and DQB1; approximately 500 for DQA1; approximately 610 for DPA1; about 450 for DPB1. To predict cytomegalovirus infection status, the study brought together high-throughput TCR immunosequencing, statistical association of individual TCRs with disease status, and machine learning. A later analysis re-analyzed previously published TCR beta repertoires from about 600 donors and added high-resolution HLA genotyping to study TCR occurrence patterns. To decide whether each TCR beta V gene segment behaved as functional or pseudogenic, an earlier analysis of approximately 600 of the donors relied on high-throughput TCR beta sequencing. HLA typing included class I and class II loci at four-digit resolution. Donor age, sex, ethnicity and CMV serostatus were collected together with the repertoire data. In a later genetic analysis, genome-wide SNP genotypes for about three fifths of the roughly 670 donors were used, and that subset was treated as a discovery cohort. An early release that covered 500 to 800 HLA-typed donors contained approximately 290 gigabases of sequencing data and 75 million to 100 million unique TCR sequences. Rather than using new phenotypic data, the later analysis identified candidate immune exposures from TCR beta sequences and from how often those sequences occurred across donors.

The cohort comprised around 690 healthy bone marrow donors. Cohort members were all nominally healthy when sampled, although unrecorded immune exposures were likely present. The donor tested CMV seronegative and was one of the 352 seronegative cohort members. Each donor provided a peripheral blood sample, and peripheral blood mononuclear cells were used for TCR beta sequencing. Genomic DNA extraction from the blood cell samples was performed with the Qiagen DNeasy Blood Extraction Kit. Here is what the overall study found, with its caveats: According to the authors, the approach could potentially be generalized to other disease states and immunological phenotypes. Because counts were too low, approximately 18 rarely observed V segments, including chromosome 9 orphons, were excluded from the earlier analysis of 587 of the donors. A further reported finding was that TCR beta sequences accurately predicted the HLA-A and HLA-B alleles for most subjects in the first cohort. Compared with the roughly 670-donor mean, donors in an Asian-associated ancestry cluster had fewer N-insertions in productive TCRs, according to a later genetic analysis. In both the original and validation cohorts, the classifier was reported to diagnose cytomegalovirus status with high specificity and sensitivity. The cohort was sequenced for TCR beta chains only, and without alpha or paired-chain data the features that could be detected were limited. Across donors, most TCR sequences were observed very rarely, whereas some public TCRs were present in many individuals. In vitro tests confirmed that three of the cytomegalovirus-associated TCR beta chains recognize cytomegalovirus antigens. Several of the top co-occurrence clusters appeared to be linked to parvovirus B19, influenza, CMV and Epstein-Barr virus, according to a later analysis. In a later analysis, HLA-associated TCR beta chains showed more clonal expansion and lower generation probabilities than non-associated chains that were equally common. Presence/absence analyses assumed roughly uniform sequencing depth across donors, an assumption that may not hold. The 87-base-pair reads could not distinguish some IMGT-functional V segments, including TRBV6-2 and TRBV6-3, so those segments were excluded. The study listed 170 or so TCR beta chains as associated with cytomegalovirus. A later analysis associated 15,000 or so TCR beta sequences with specific HLA alleles at a false discovery rate of 0.05. In a later analysis, TCR association rates were found to vary across HLA loci, with the most associated TCRs seen for DRB1 alleles and the fewest for HLA-C alleles. A later genetic analysis associated a missense DCLRE1C variant with V-gene and J-gene trimming of TCR beta chains, and an independent cohort replicated the association. Assigning TCR associations to individual alleles was difficult when HLA alleles, especially DR and DQ, strongly co-occurred. A group of highly shared sequence variants was considered likely to be a technical artifact of the sequencing pipeline. In an earlier analysis of 587 of the donors, most TCR beta V segments were observed in productive rearrangements about 90% or about 30% of the time, broadly matching IMGT annotations. The only immune exposure information available for the cohort was CMV serostatus. Correlated functional status among segregating V segments might reflect linkage disequilibrium, but an unknown experimental factor could not be ruled out. Because HLA typing was unavailable for some donors at each locus, only the typed subset was used in association tests. According to a later analysis, most CMV-associated TCR beta chains appeared to be HLA-restricted, and the HLA associations seemed to be driven largely by CMV exposure.

Library prep was done by the immunoSEQ multiplex PCR assay. For the multiplex PCR, a mixture combining 60 forward primers for TCR Vbeta segments and 13 reverse primers for TCR Jbeta segments was used. The CDR3 region of rearranged TCR beta genes was amplified from genomic DNA by a multiplex PCR assay. The Illumina HiSeq System was used to sequence the amplified TCR beta libraries as 87-base-pair reads. For the original study's pipeline: Across the roughly 600 repertoires, a later analysis counted tens of millions of unique TCR beta chains, roughly 11 million of which were shared by at least two donors. Raw reads were error-corrected and collapsed into unique sequences by a nearest-neighbor algorithm in which closely related sequences were merged to remove PCR and sequencing errors. To assign V, D and J gene segments, CDR3 sequences were aligned to IMGT reference sequences. For a sequence to be retained, a match of at least six nucleotides was required to both a V gene segment and a J gene segment. Rearrangements were classified as productive when the CDR3 lacked stop codons and remained in frame with V and J, and all other rearrangements were classified as non-productive. Following IMGT convention, CDR3 was defined as the stretch from the second conserved V-encoded cysteine up to the conserved J-encoded phenylalanine. In an earlier analysis of approximately 500 of the donors, sequences lacking an unambiguous match to a single V gene segment were excluded. In an earlier analysis of approximately 560 of the donors, a V segment was called functional when productive rearrangements were above 56.7%, and segregating when the standard deviation between donors exceeded 5%. A statistical classification framework was built for diagnosing cytomegalovirus status from the catalog of TCR beta chain sequences. A later analysis assigned V and J genes by comparing TCR nucleotide sequences with IMGT/GENE-DB human TR gene sequences. The TCRdist pipeline was used in a later analysis to assign CDR3 sequences and most-parsimonious VDJ recombination scenarios. In a later analysis, every TCR beta chain was defined by the combination of its CDR3 amino acid sequence and its V-gene family, and reads without a unique V-gene family were dropped. A later analysis removed 592 highly shared, low-generation-probability nucleotide sequences to deal with suspected cross-contamination and a sequencing artifact. In a later analysis, a clonal expansion index was calculated for each public chain from normalized within-repertoire ranks of inferred template counts. In a later analysis, generation probabilities were computed using a VDJ recombination model fitted to out-of-frame rearrangements, and the results were checked against IGoR. In a later analysis, hypergeometric tests were used to score TCR-TCR, TCR-HLA and TCR-CMV co-occurrence, with a repertoire-size bias correction applied to TCR pairs. False discovery rates were estimated in a later analysis by permuting HLA or CMV assignments 20 times. A later analysis grouped co-occurring TCRs with DBSCAN, adding TCRdist sequence similarity when clustering within HLA-allele-positive subsets. Repertoires with fewer than 30,000 or more than 120,000 public chains were left out of co-occurrence clustering, as were about 5 repertoires with anomalous nucleotide sharing. This immuneACCESS table, as held by TCRdb, lists in-frame sequences with V and J called but not all clones. Of the missing ones, under half trace to an unresolved V gene in checked studies; the others have no known cause. D and trimming come from the DNA, and the V and J calls and clone size come from that table. In this sample the table shows under 150,000 clones, about 80% of which occur a single time. The ten largest clonotypes hold 3% to 4% of the sample.

Concerning this clone: Its antigen is unknown. Base qualities are not at hand, and no much larger clone is one base apart.

CDR1 and CDR2 are drawn from the germline V gene: SGHRS, YFSETQ. Its CDR3 holds 15 amino acids, cysteine through phenylalanine. Left in the record is the CDR3 DNA by itself, 45 bases read in frame from the first base. Compared with germline, V lacks 0 bases and J lacks 8 bases; bases without a gene match: 9. The rearranged segments are TRBV5-1 and TRBJ1-2; 8 bases in the junction line up with TRBD1. The sequence was obtained from a woman between 40 and 55 years old in good health and CMV-seronegative. Sequenced sample: PBMCs. The base sequence is TGCGCCAGCAGCTTGGGACAGGGGATAGTGAAAGGCTACACCTTC. Its amino acids are CASSLGQGIVKGYTF.